In this sample, the clone carrying this TCR beta chain turned up once. The CDR3 totals 14 residues. CDR1 and CDR2 (germline): SGHTA, FQGNSA. The V end lost 6 bases, the J end lost 2 bases, and 11 bases lay between the germline ends. In the authors' methods: How many nucleated cells were present was estimated from reference gene primer amplification. Sequencing was performed with immunoSEQ multiplex PCR; in TCRdb, only in-frame clones are kept and a portion is missing. V, J and clone size derive from that table, while D and trimming were established from the DNA sequence. Among 45,000 or so clones listed, over 75% were seen once. The sample is drawn from a study of blood T cell repertoires in COVID-19. Overall study: Specimens from acute and convalescent COVID-19 originated in the United States, Italy and Spain. Sample material is recorded as cDNA or gDNA derived from T cells, B-cell-depleted T cells, or PBMCs.

The rearrangement links TRBV7-2 to TRBJ1-3, with D possibly being TRBD1 (6 bases). Input material: peripheral blood. The source is an elderly woman with acute or convalescent COVID-19. CDR3 nucleotides: TGTGCCAGCAGTCTAGACAGGACTGGAAACACCATATATTTT. Encoded protein: CASSLDRTGNTIYF.